This T cell receptor beta chain was recovered during a study of immune evolution from preneoplasia to lung adenocarcinoma (dated by TCRdb to about 2021). About the investigation overall: No AAH lesions showed HLA loss of heterozygosity, compared with about 7.2% of AIS, roughly 15% of MIA and less than 35% of ADC lesions. The study used immune gene expression, TCR sequencing and multiplex immunofluorescence to profile the immune contexture of lung adenocarcinoma precursors and invasive adenocarcinoma. Resected precursor lesions (AAH, AIS, MIA) and invasive adenocarcinomas were compared against paired morphologically normal lung tissue. The sample size was set by how many specimens were available, not by a prior power calculation. The immune data were integrated with whole exome sequencing and methylation data from the same cohort of nodules. The overall cohort was made up of around 57 patients with pulmonary nodules who had surgical resection. TCR sequencing data were obtained from approximately 56 patients. It was reported in the study that 95 to 120 samples were used for TCR sequencing. POLYSOLVER was used to infer class I HLA alleles from exome data, and LOHHLA was used to detect allele-specific HLA loss. General study outcomes and caveats: Clonality was highest in normal lung, while later-stage lesions appeared to have lower clonality but higher T cell density and diversity. Because all patients were from Japan and China, applicability to Western populations was uncertain. KRAS-mutant nodules showed the highest T cell clonality compared with EGFR-mutant or double wild-type lesions. The findings rested on association rather than direct causation, and larger cohorts with long-term follow-up and longitudinal biopsies were considered necessary. Top T cell clone frequencies were highest in normal lung and appeared to decrease progressively from AAH through AIS, MIA and invasive adenocarcinoma.

Remarks on this clone: No antigen is known for it. The sample holds no much larger clone one base away, and base qualities are not on file.

Relative to germline, V is missing 5 bases and J is missing 6 bases, with 4 bases of the junction outside any gene match. CDR1 and CDR2 are read off the germline V gene (reference sequence) as LNHDA and SQIVND. The CDR3, cysteine through phenylalanine, is 14 amino acids long. Just the 42-base CDR3 DNA is kept, in frame starting at base 1. Resection was performed on patients in Japan or China between the mid-2010s and the late 2010s. The histologic diagnosis of each case was independently confirmed on H&E slides by two lung cancer pathologists. Macro-dissection after pathologic assessment enriched premalignant or tumor cells for nucleic acid extraction. The AllPrep DNA/RNA FFPE Kit was used to isolate DNA from FFPE tissue. Using the immunoSEQ hsTCRbeta Kit, TCR beta CDR3 regions were sequenced from DNA. The authors' pipeline ran thus. TCR sequencing data were analysed with the ImmunoSEQ Analyzer. T cell clonality was calculated on productive rearrangements as 1 minus Pielou's evenness. To measure T cell diversity, the inverse Simpson index was applied to productive templates. T cell density was expressed as TCR beta template counts normalized to usable DNA, with usable DNA estimated by amplifying and sequencing housekeeping genes. Two-sided Kruskal-Wallis tests were used to compare TCR metrics across histologic stages. TCRdb mirrors the immuneACCESS table, restricted to in-frame sequences. Some clones are absent from its copies; in checked studies, under half trace to an unresolved V gene, and the reason for the others is unknown. D and trimming were read from the DNA, whereas the V and J calls and clone size are those reported in that table. The sample table holds 7,600 or so clones, of which more than 75% were seen once. The leading ten clones occupy approximately 3% of the sample.

The sequenced sample was FFPE minimally invasive lung adenocarcinoma tissue. The cell subset or site tag for this specimen amounts to: micro-invasive lung adenocarcinoma (MIA). The rearrangement joined TRBV19 to TRBJ2-5, with 12 central nucleotides matching TRBD1. The clonotype originates from a person between 65 and 79 years old with lung adenocarcinoma. The CDR3 here reads CASSGTGGAKTQYF. The sequence in DNA is TGTGCCAGTAGTGGGACAGGGGGCGCGAAGACCCAGTACTTC.